This T cell receptor beta chain was recorded in a study of cytomegalovirus exposure and HLA in healthy donors (dated by TCRdb to 2015 to 2018). Regarding the study in general: In an earlier analysis of approximately 640 of the donors, less than 350 Gb of sequence data and 95 million to 130 million unique TCR beta sequences from 150 million to 200 million T cells were reported. Of the 350 to 400 genotyped donors, around 81% fell in the genetic ancestry cluster associated with self-reported Caucasian donors. To predict cytomegalovirus infection status, the study combined high-throughput TCR immunosequencing, statistical association of individual TCRs with disease status, and machine learning. Among over 350 genotyped donors of the cohort, an average of about 240,000 unique TCR beta nucleotide sequences were sequenced per donor, roughly 20% of them non-productive. A handful of DR-DQ haplotypes were handled as single units for association and clustering because linkage in the cohort was strong. In the later analysis, no new phenotypic data were used to find candidate immune exposures; instead, reliance was placed on TCR beta sequences and their occurrence across donors. HLA typing covered class I and class II loci at four-digit resolution. Along with the approximately 650-subject first cohort, a separate validation cohort of about 110 different subjects was used. A later analysis re-analyzed previously published TCR beta repertoires from 666 donors and added high-resolution HLA genotyping to study TCR occurrence patterns. A later genetic analysis took genome-wide SNP genotypes for about three fifths of the roughly 700 donors and used that subset as a discovery cohort. The number of typed donors differed by locus: 629-630 for A, B, C, DRB1 and DQB1; some 500 for DQA1; some 610 for DPA1; and roughly 450 for DPB1. The aim of the study was to test whether cataloging public T cell receptors could identify signatures of past pathogen exposure. All discovery cohort repertoires had been generated on a single sequencing platform. Alongside the repertoire data, information on donor age, sex, ethnicity and CMV serostatus was compiled. An early release that covered more than 550 HLA-typed donors contained 300 to 350 gigabases of sequencing data and 75 million to 100 million unique TCR sequences. In an earlier analysis of 587 of the donors, high-throughput TCR beta sequencing was used to judge whether each TCR beta V gene segment behaved as functional or pseudogenic. The T cell repertoires of roughly 660 subjects were profiled by immunosequencing and related to cytomegalovirus serostatus.

Summary of the overall study and its limitations: Cytomegalovirus status was reported to be diagnosed by the classifier with high specificity and sensitivity in both the original and validation cohorts. The only immune exposure information available for the cohort was CMV serostatus. Presence/absence analyses assumed roughly uniform sequencing depth across donors, an assumption that may not hold. The authors suggested that the approach could potentially be extended to other disease states and immunological phenotypes. In a later analysis, HLA-associated TCR beta chains were found to be more clonally expanded and to have lower generation probabilities than equally common non-associated chains. In a later analysis, most CMV-associated TCR beta chains were found to appear HLA-restricted, with HLA associations seemingly driven largely by CMV exposure. V-gene and J-gene trimming of TCR beta chains was associated with a missense DCLRE1C variant in a later genetic analysis, and the association was replicated in an independent cohort. A later analysis associated 15,000 or so TCR beta sequences with specific HLA alleles at a false discovery rate of 0.05. In vitro tests confirmed that a few of the cytomegalovirus-associated TCR beta chains recognize cytomegalovirus antigens. Compared with the roughly 720-donor mean, donors in an Asian-associated ancestry cluster had fewer N-insertions in productive TCRs, according to a later genetic analysis. Because the 87-base-pair reads could not distinguish some IMGT-functional V segments, including TRBV6-2 and TRBV6-3, those segments were excluded. An earlier analysis of approximately 540 of the donors showed that most TCR beta V segments appeared in productive rearrangements either about 90% or about 30% of the time, which broadly matched IMGT annotations. The sequencing pipeline was judged likely to have produced a cluster of highly shared sequence variants as a technical artifact. According to a later analysis, TCR association rates differed among HLA loci, with DRB1 alleles showing the most associated TCRs and HLA-C alleles showing the fewest. In the study, 150 to 200 TCR beta chains were listed as associated with cytomegalovirus. Most TCR sequences were seen in very few donors, while some public TCRs were found in many individuals. A further reported finding was that TCR beta sequences accurately predicted the HLA-A and HLA-B alleles for most subjects in the first cohort. Linkage disequilibrium might explain the correlated functional status among segregating V segments, but an unknown experimental factor could not be excluded. Only TCR beta chains were sequenced in this cohort, and the absence of alpha or paired-chain data limited detectable features. Because counts were too low, some 17 rarely observed V segments, including chromosome 9 orphons, were excluded from the earlier analysis of a few hundred of the donors. Strong co-occurrence of HLA alleles, especially DR and DQ, made assigning TCR associations to individual alleles difficult. HLA typing was unavailable for some donors at each locus, so association tests used only the typed subset. Several of the top co-occurrence clusters appeared to be linked to parvovirus B19, influenza, CMV and Epstein-Barr virus, according to a later analysis.

Receptor amplification or capture employed the immunoSEQ multiplex PCR assay. The multiplex PCR relied on a mix of 60 forward primers for TCR Vbeta segments and 13 reverse primers for TCR Jbeta segments. The CDR3 region of rearranged TCR beta genes was amplified from genomic DNA with a multiplex PCR assay. The Illumina HiSeq System was used to sequence the amplified TCR beta libraries as 87-base-pair reads. The original methods were these. In a later analysis, 80 million or so unique TCR beta chains were counted across the roughly 670 repertoires, and roughly 11 million of these chains were shared by at least two donors. To remove PCR and sequencing errors, raw reads were error-corrected and collapsed into unique sequences using a nearest-neighbor algorithm that merged closely related sequences. CDR3 sequences were aligned to IMGT reference sequences to assign V, D and J gene segments. For a sequence to be retained, a match of at least six nucleotides was required to both a V gene segment and a J gene segment. A rearrangement counted as productive if the CDR3 had no stop codons and remained in frame with V and J, and every other rearrangement counted as non-productive. Following IMGT convention, CDR3 was defined as the stretch from the second conserved V-encoded cysteine to the conserved J-encoded phenylalanine. The earlier analysis of 500 to 600 of the donors excluded sequences that lacked an unambiguous match to a single V gene segment. In an earlier analysis of a few hundred of the donors, a V segment was called functional when productive rearrangements were above 56.7%, and segregating when the standard deviation between donors exceeded 5%. A statistical classification framework was developed to diagnose cytomegalovirus status using the catalog of TCR beta chain sequences. In a later analysis, V and J genes were assigned by comparing TCR nucleotide sequences against IMGT/GENE-DB human TR gene sequences. The TCRdist pipeline was used in a later analysis to assign CDR3 sequences and most-parsimonious VDJ recombination scenarios. A later analysis defined each TCR beta chain by its CDR3 amino acid sequence plus V-gene family, and excluded reads lacking a unique V-gene family. In a later analysis, 500 to 700 highly shared, low-generation-probability nucleotide sequences were removed to address suspected cross-contamination and a sequencing artifact. A later analysis calculated a clonal expansion index for each public chain from normalized within-repertoire ranks of inferred template counts. A later analysis computed generation probabilities with a VDJ recombination model fitted to out-of-frame rearrangements, and checked the results against IGoR. Hypergeometric tests were used in a later analysis to score TCR-TCR, TCR-HLA and TCR-CMV co-occurrence, with a repertoire-size bias correction applied to the TCR pairs. False discovery rates were estimated in a later analysis by permuting HLA or CMV assignments 20 times. In a later analysis, co-occurring TCRs were grouped using DBSCAN, with TCRdist sequence similarity added in when clustering inside HLA-allele-positive subsets. Repertoires with fewer than 30,000 or more than 120,000 public chains were left out of co-occurrence clustering, as were about five repertoires with anomalous nucleotide sharing. Drawn from immuneACCESS, this table holds only the in-frame rearrangements with V and J called that TCRdb kept. Clones are partly lost; checked studies trace under half to an unresolved V gene and leave the rest unexplained. From that table come the V and J calls and clone size; the DNA was used to work out D and trimming. This sample's records show tens of thousands of clones. Just over 5.5% of the sample is in the top ten clones.

Worth noting for this clone: Its antigen specificity is not known.

The cohort consisted of more than 650 healthy bone marrow donors. Cohort members were all nominally healthy when sampled, although unrecorded immune exposures were likely present. The donor was CMV seropositive and was included in the group of about 290 seropositive cohort members. Each donor provided a peripheral blood sample, and peripheral blood mononuclear cells were used for TCR beta sequencing. The Qiagen DNeasy Blood Extraction Kit was used to extract genomic DNA from the blood cell samples. The CDR3 measures 15 amino acids from cysteine to phenylalanine. Solely the CDR3 DNA is kept, with 45 bases framed from the first base. At the junction V is shortened by 6 bases and J by 0 bases, with 13 bases in between. Reading the germline V gene (reference sequence) gives CDR1 MNHEY and CDR2 SMNVEV.

The rearrangement combines TRBV27 with TRBJ2-3, and TRBD2 may be the D gene, going by 6 matching bases. This sequence originates from a girl aged 5 to 17 in good health and CMV-seropositive. What was sequenced was PBMCs. The CDR3 region: CASSGLPTSTDTQYF. The DNA is TGTGCCAGCAGCGGACTACCGACTAGCACAGATACGCAGTATTTT.